This is a list of T cell receptor beta chains from one sample in a study of T cell changes during pregnancy in multiple sclerosis. The protocol was immunoSEQ multiplex PCR, while the TCRdb copy is restricted to in-frame clones and leaves out a portion. This table has fewer than 90,000 clones, 94% appearing once. This material consisted of peripheral blood, taken after pregnancy. Receptors were obtained from a female donor in good health, enrolled as a control in a pregnancy study. Each CDR3 is given with its conserved first and last residue.

CDR3 protein	V gene	J gene
CASRGPRGPGNTIYF	TRBV2	TRBJ1-3
CASSIEAPYNEQFF	TRBV19	TRBJ2-1
CASRNTGGMGYGYTF	TRBV6-5	TRBJ1-2
CASSEWTSGSQETQYF	TRBV25-1	TRBJ2-5
CASSLAGTSGTYEQYF	TRBV7-8	TRBJ2-7
CASSPKTDLHF	TRBV2	TRBJ1-2
CASRPTRSGVRDEQFF	TRBV9	TRBJ2-1
CASSYRRAGPNTGELFF	TRBV7-9	TRBJ2-2
CASSVGPTYEQYF	TRBV9	TRBJ2-7
CASSLGRYEQYF	TRBV7-8	TRBJ2-7
CASSVDRGLYTEAFF	TRBV9	TRBJ1-1
CASSYSGTGGETQYF	TRBV6-5	TRBJ2-5
CASSSISTAYNEQFF	TRBV7-8	TRBJ2-1
CSVENSETYEQYF	TRBV29-1	TRBJ2-7
CASSYSSGGGNEQFF	TRBV6-5	TRBJ2-1
CASSRDRANTEAFF	TRBV9	TRBJ1-1
CASSITSGRLSYNEQFF	TRBV27	TRBJ2-1
CASSPQGATYNEQFF	TRBV18	TRBJ2-1
CASSLLPIKTSERYEQYF	TRBV13	TRBJ2-7
CASSPSSGRAGSEQYF	TRBV28	TRBJ2-7
CSAKTGGEQFF	TRBV20-1	TRBJ2-1
CASSSALAGGYTGELFF	TRBV4-1	TRBJ2-2
CASSEYSGSYEQYF	TRBV25-1	TRBJ2-7
CASSMGGVYGYTF	TRBV19	TRBJ1-2
CASSKKLAGAGLAKNIQYF	TRBV21-1	TRBJ2-4
CASSTTDRGQDTIYF	TRBV2	TRBJ1-3
CASSLTTSADTQYF	TRBV5-6	TRBJ2-3
CASSLGSSLADQSSGANVLTF	TRBV13	TRBJ2-6
CASSRLASYEQYF	TRBV11-1	TRBJ2-7
CASRTPGTDINEKLFF	TRBV4-1	TRBJ1-4
CASSSNRGTEAFF	TRBV6-6	TRBJ1-1
CASSEASLLQGASEQYF	TRBV2	TRBJ2-7
CASSGGGQGRHGYTF	TRBV6-1	TRBJ1-2
CASSADRWPGTDTQYF	TRBV2	TRBJ2-3
CASSLASRGRADTEAFF	TRBV5-4	TRBJ1-1
CASSRGQANTEAFF	TRBV7-6	TRBJ1-1